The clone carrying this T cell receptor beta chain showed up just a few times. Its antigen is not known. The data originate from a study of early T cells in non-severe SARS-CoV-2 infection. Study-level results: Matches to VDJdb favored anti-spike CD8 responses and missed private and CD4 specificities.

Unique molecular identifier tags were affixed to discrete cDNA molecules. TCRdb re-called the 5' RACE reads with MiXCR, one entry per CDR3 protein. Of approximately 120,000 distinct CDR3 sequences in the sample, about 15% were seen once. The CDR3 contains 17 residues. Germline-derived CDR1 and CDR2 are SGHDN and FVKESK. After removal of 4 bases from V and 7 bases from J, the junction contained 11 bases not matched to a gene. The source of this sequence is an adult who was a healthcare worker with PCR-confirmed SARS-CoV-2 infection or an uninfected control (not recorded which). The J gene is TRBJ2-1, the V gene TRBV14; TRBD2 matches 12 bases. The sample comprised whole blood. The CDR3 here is CASSLALAGGLWNEQFF. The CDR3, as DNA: TGTGCCAGCAGCCTCGCCCTAGCGGGGGGGCTTTGGAATGAGCAGTTCTTC.